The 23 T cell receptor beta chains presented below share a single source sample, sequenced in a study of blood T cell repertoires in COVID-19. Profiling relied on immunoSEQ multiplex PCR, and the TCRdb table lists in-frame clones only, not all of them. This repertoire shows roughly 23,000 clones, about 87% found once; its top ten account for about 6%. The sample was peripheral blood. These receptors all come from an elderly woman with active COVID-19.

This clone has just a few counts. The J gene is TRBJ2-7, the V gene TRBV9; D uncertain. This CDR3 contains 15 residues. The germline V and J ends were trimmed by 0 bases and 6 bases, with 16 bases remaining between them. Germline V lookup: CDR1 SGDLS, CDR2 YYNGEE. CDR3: CASSVASGLLGEQYF. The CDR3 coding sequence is TGTGCCAGCAGCGTAGCTTCGGGTCTACTCGGCGAGCAGTACTTC.

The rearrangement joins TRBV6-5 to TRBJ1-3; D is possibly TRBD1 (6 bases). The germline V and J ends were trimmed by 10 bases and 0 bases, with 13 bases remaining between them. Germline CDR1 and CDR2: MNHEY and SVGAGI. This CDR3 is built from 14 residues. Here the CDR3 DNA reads TGTGCCACCCAAAGGGGGTTCTCTGGAAACACCATATATTTT. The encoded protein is CATQRGFSGNTIYF.

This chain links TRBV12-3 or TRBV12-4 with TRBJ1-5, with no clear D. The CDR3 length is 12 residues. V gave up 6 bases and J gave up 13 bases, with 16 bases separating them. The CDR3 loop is CASRRTLEGQHF. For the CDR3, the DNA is TGTGCCAGCAGGAGAACGCTGGAGGGACAGCATTTT.

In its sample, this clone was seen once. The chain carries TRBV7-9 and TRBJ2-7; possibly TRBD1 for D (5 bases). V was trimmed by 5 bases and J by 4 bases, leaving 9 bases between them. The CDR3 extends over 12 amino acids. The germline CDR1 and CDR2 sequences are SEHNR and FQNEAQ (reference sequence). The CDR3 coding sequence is TGTGCCAGCAGCCAGACAGTTTACGAGCAGTACTTC. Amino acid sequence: CASSQTVYEQYF.

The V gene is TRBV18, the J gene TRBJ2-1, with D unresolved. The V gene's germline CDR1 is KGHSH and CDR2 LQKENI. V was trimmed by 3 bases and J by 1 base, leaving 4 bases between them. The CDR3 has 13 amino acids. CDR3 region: CASSPSSYNEQFF. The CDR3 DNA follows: TGTGCCAGCTCACCGTCTTCCTACAATGAGCAGTTCTTC.

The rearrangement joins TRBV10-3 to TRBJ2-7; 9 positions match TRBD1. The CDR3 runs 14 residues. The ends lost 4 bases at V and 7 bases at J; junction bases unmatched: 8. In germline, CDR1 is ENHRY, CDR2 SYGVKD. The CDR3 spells CAISVRTGVGEQYF. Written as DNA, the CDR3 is TGTGCCATCAGTGTACGGACAGGGGTAGGTGAGCAGTACTTC.

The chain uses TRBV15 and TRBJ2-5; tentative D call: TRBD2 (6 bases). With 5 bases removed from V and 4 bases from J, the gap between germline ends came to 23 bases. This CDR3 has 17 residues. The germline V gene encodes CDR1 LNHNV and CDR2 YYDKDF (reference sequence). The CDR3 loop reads CATSPQGRGRGGETQYF. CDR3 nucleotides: TGTGCCACCAGCCCCCAGGGACGGGGACGGGGAGGAGAGACCCAGTACTTC.

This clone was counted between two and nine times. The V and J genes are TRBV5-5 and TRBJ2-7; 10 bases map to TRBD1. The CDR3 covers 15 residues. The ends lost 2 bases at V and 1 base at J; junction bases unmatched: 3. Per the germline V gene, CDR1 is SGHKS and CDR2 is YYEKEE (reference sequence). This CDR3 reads CASSFGQGVSYEQYF. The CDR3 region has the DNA TGTGCCAGCAGCTTTGGACAGGGGGTTTCCTACGAGCAGTACTTC.

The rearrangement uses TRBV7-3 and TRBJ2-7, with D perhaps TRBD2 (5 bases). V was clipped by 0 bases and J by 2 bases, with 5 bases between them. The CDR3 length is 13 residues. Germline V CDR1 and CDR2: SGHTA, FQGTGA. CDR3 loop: CASSLTGAYEQYF. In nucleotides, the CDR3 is TGTGCCAGCAGCTTAACGGGAGCCTACGAGCAGTACTTC.

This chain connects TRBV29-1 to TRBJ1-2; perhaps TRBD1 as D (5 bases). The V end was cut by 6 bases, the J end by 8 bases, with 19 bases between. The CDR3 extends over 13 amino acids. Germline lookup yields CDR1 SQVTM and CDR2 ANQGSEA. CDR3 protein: CSVNSGDANGYTF. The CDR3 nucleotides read TGCAGCGTAAATAGCGGGGACGCTAACGGCTACACCTTC. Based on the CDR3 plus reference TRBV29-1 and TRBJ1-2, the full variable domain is SAVISQKPSRDICQRGTSLTIQCQVDSQVTMMFWYRQQPGQSLTLIATANQGSEATYESGFVIDKFPISRPNLTFSTLTVSNMSPEDSSIYLCSVNSGDANGYTFGSGTRLTVV.

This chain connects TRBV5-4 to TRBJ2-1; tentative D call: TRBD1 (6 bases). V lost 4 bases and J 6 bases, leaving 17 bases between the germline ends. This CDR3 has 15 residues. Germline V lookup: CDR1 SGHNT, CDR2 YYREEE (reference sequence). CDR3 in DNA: TGTGCCAGCAGCCCATCTACAACAGGGATCAATGAGCAGTTCTTC. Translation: CASSPSTTGINEQFF.

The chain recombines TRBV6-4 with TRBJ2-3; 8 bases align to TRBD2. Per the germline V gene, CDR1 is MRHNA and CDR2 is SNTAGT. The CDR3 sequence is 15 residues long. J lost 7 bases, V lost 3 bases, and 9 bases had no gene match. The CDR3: CASSEAGVPPNTQYF. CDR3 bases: TGTGCCAGCAGTGAAGCGGGGGTGCCCCCGAATACGCAGTATTTT.

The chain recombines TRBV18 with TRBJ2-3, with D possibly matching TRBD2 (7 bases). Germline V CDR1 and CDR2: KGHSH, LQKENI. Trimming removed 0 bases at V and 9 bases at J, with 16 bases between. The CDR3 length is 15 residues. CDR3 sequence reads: CASSPPRTSGGTQYF. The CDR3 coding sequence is TGTGCCAGCTCACCACCGCGGACGTCGGGGGGCACGCAGTATTTT.

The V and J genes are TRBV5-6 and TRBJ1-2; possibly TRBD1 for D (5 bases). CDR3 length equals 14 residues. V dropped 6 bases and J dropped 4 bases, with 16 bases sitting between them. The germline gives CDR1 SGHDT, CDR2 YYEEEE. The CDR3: CASTRRGRLYGYTF. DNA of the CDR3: TGTGCCAGCACCCGGCGGGGACGGCTCTATGGCTACACCTTC.

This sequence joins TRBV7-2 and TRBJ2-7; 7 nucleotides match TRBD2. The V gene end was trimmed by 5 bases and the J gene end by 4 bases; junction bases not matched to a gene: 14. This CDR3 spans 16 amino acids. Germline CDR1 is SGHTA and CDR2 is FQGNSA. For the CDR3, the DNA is TGTGCCAGCAGCAAGGGGCGGGGGATGGGTGTGTACGAGCAGTACTTC. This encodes CASSKGRGMGVYEQYF.

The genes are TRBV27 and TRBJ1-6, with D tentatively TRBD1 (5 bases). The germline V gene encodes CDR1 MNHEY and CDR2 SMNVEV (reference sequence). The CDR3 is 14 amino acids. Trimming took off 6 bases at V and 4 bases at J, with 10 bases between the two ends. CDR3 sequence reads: CASSPTGYNSPLHF. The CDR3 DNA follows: TGTGCCAGCAGCCCCACAGGTTATAATTCACCCCTCCACTTT.

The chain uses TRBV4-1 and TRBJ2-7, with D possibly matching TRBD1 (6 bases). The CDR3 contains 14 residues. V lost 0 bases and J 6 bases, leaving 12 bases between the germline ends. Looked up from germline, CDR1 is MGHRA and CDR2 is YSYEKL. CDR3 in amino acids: CASSQDWDTSEQYF. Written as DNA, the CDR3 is TGCGCCAGCAGCCAAGATTGGGACACGTCCGAGCAGTACTTC.

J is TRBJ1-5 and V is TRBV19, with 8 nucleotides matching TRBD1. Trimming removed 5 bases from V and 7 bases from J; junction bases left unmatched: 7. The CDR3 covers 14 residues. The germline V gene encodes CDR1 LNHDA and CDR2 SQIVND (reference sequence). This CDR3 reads CASSSTGGQQPQHF. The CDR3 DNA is TGTGCCAGTAGTTCCACAGGGGGACAGCAGCCCCAGCATTTT.

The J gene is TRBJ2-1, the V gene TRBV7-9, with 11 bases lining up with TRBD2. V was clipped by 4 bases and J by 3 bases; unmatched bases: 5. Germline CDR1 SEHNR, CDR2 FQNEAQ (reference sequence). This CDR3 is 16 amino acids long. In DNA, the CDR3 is TGTGCCAGCAGCTCCACTAGCGGGGGTCGCTACAATGAGCAGTTCTTC. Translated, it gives CASSSTSGGRYNEQFF.

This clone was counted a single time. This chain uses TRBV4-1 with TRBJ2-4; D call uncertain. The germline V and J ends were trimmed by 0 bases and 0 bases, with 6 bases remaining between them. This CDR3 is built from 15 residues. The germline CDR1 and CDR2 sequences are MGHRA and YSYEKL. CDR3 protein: CASSQERLAKNIQYF. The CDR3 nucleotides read TGCGCCAGCAGCCAAGAACGGTTAGCCAAAAACATTCAGTACTTC.

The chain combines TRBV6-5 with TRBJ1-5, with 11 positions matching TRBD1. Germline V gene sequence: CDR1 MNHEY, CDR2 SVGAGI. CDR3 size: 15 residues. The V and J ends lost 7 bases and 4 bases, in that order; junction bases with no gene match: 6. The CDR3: CASKPGTGGNQPQHF. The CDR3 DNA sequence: TGTGCCAGCAAACCCGGGACAGGGGGAAATCAGCCCCAGCATTTT.

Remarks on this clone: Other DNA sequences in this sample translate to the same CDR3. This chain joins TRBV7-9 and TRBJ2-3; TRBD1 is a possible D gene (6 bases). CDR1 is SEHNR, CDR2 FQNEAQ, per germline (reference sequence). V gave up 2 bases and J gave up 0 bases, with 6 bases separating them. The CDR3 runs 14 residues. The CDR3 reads CASSLQGSTDTQYF. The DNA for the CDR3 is TGTGCCAGCAGCTTACAGGGGAGCACAGATACGCAGTATTTT. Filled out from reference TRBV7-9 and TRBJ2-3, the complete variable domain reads DTGVSQNPRHKITKRGQNVTFRCDPISEHNRLYWYRQTLGQGPEFLTYFQNEAQLEKSRLLSDRFSAERPKGSFSTLEIQRTEQGDSAMYLCASSLQGSTDTQYFGPGTRLTVL.

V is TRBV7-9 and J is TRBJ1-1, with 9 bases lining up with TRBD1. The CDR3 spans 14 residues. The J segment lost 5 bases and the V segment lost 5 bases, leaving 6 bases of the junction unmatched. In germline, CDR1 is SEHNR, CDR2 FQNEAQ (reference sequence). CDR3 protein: CASSLNRGLTEAFF. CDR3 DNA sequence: TGTGCCAGCAGCCTAAACAGGGGGCTGACTGAAGCTTTCTTT. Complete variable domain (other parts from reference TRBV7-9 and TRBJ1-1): DTGVSQNPRHKITKRGQNVTFRCDPISEHNRLYWYRQTLGQGPEFLTYFQNEAQLEKSRLLSDRFSAERPKGSFSTLEIQRTEQGDSAMYLCASSLNRGLTEAFFGQGTRLTVV.